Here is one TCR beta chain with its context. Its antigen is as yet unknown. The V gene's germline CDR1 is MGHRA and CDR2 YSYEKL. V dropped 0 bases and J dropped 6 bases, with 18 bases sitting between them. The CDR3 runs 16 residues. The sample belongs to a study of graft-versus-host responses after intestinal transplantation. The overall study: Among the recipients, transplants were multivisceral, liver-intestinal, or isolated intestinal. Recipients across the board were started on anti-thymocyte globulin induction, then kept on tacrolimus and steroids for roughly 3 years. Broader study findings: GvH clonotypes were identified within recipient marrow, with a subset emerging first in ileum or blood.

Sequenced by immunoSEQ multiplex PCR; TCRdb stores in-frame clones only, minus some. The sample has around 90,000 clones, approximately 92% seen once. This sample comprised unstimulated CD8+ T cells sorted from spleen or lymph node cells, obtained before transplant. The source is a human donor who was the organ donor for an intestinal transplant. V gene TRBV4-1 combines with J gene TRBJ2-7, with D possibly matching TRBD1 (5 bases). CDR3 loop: CASSQESRAGPIEQYF. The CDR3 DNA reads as TGCGCCAGCAGCCAAGAGTCCCGGGCAGGGCCCATCGAGCAGTACTTC.